These 25 T cell receptor beta chains share one sample of origin, sequenced in a study of T cell changes during pregnancy in multiple sclerosis. Using immunoSEQ multiplex PCR, the repertoire was profiled, and TCRdb retains in-frame clones only, with some absent. The sample holds more than 15,000 clones, around 89% seen once. The sample consisted of CD4+ T cells from peripheral blood mononuclear cells, taken in the first trimester of pregnancy. These receptors originate from a female donor in good health, enrolled as a control in a pregnancy study.

The chain recombines TRBV18 with TRBJ1-2; possibly TRBD1 for D (5 bases). Per the germline V gene, CDR1 is KGHSH and CDR2 is LQKENI. V shed 2 bases and J shed 1 base, with 8 bases lying between them. This CDR3 spans 14 amino acids. The CDR3 DNA reads as TGTGCCAGCTCACCAGGGGCCGGTAACTATGGCTACACCTTC. It translates to CASSPGAGNYGYTF.

The chain links TRBV19 to TRBJ1-1; D is possibly TRBD1 (5 bases). The germline V gene encodes CDR1 LNHDA and CDR2 SQIVND (reference sequence). V was shortened by 4 bases and J by 0 bases, with 12 bases between the two germline ends. The CDR3 contains 15 residues. The CDR3 region has the DNA TGTGCCAGTAGTAGCGGGGGGACGGTGAACACTGAAGCTTTCTTT. This gives the protein CASSSGGTVNTEAFF.

This clone was observed once. The rearrangement joins TRBV4-3 to TRBJ1-4; 7 nucleotides agree with TRBD1. The length of the CDR3 is 16 residues. Germline CDR1 LGHNA, CDR2 YSLEER. The junction had 10 bases not matched to a gene; V was cut back by 2 bases and J by 7 bases. The CDR3 region is CASSQRGTGDGEKLFF. Written as DNA, the CDR3 is TGCGCCAGCAGCCAAAGAGGAACAGGGGATGGTGAAAAACTGTTTTTT.

This clone was found a few times. The chain joins TRBV7-2 to TRBJ2-2; TRBD2 aligns across 16 bases. CDR3 size: 19 residues. J was trimmed by 1 base and V by 5 bases; bases with no gene match: 7. The germline V gene encodes CDR1 SGHTA and CDR2 FQGNSA. The CDR3 DNA is TGTGCCAGCAGCATATGGGGACTAGCGGGGGGGAAGAACACCGGGGAGCTGTTTTTT. Protein sequence: CASSIWGLAGGKNTGELFF.

V gene TRBV29-1 combines with J gene TRBJ1-1; D is perhaps TRBD1 (5 bases). V lost 4 bases to trimming and J lost 2 bases, with 11 bases between them. The CDR3 is 13 residues long. Germline CDR1 SQVTM, CDR2 ANQGSEA. CDR3 sequence: CSVGGQYNTEAFF. In DNA form, the CDR3 reads TGCAGCGTTGGGGGCCAATACAACACTGAAGCTTTCTTT.

The rearrangement joins TRBV10-3 to TRBJ2-7; the D is unclear. Germline values: CDR1 ENHRY, CDR2 SYGVKD. Trimming removed 4 bases at V and 6 bases at J, with 13 bases between. The CDR3 runs 13 residues. CDR3 loop: CAISGASSVEQYF. Here the CDR3 DNA reads TGTGCCATCAGTGGGGCCTCTTCGGTCGAGCAGTACTTC.

This chain links TRBV7-9 with TRBJ1-6; possible D gene TRBD1, 5 bases. The CDR3 has 13 amino acids. The ends were cut back, 5 bases at V and 9 bases at J, with 11 bases in the middle. Looked up from germline, CDR1 is SEHNR and CDR2 is FQNEAQ (reference sequence). CDR3 sequence reads: CASSEIQGSPLHF. The CDR3 DNA reads as TGTGCCAGCAGCGAAATCCAGGGTTCACCCCTCCACTTT.

This chain joins TRBV4-1 and TRBJ2-1; TRBD2 matches at 13 bases. Germline-derived CDR1 and CDR2 are MGHRA and YSYEKL. This CDR3 has 20 amino acids. The V and J ends lost 5 bases and 0 bases, in that order; junction bases with no gene match: 13. Written as DNA, the CDR3 is TGCGCCAGCAGCGAAGGGACTAGCGGGGCCCAAATGAGCTCCTACAATGAGCAGTTCTTC. It is translated as CASSEGTSGAQMSSYNEQFF.

This clone was observed once. V usage is TRBV4-2 and J usage is TRBJ1-2; 10 positions match TRBD1. The length of the CDR3 is 14 residues. The ends lost 5 bases at V and 4 bases at J; junction bases unmatched: 4. Per germline, CDR1 LGHNA and CDR2 YNFKEQ. The CDR3 region has the DNA TGTGCCAGCAGCACGGACAGGGGGAGCTATGGCTACACCTTC. Translating gives CASSTDRGSYGYTF.

This chain joins TRBV30 and TRBJ1-2; D is undetermined. Trimming stripped 4 bases from V and 8 bases from J, with 11 bases between. CDR3 length: 11 amino acids. The germline gives CDR1 GTSNPN, CDR2 SVGIG (reference sequence). The CDR3 coding sequence is TGTGCCTGGAATTTTGAGTCGGGCTACACCTTC. Translating it yields CAWNFESGYTF. Looking up the rest from reference TRBV30 and TRBJ1-2 gives the full variable domain: SQTIHQWPATLVQPVGSPLSLECTVEGTSNPNLYWYRQAAGRGLQLLFYSVGIGQISSEVPQNLSASRPQDRQFILSSKKLLLSDSGFYLCAWNFESGYTFGSGTRLTVV.

This clone was recorded only once. The chain has TRBV4-3 and TRBJ1-1, with D maybe TRBD1 (6 bases). Germline assignment: CDR1 LGHNA and CDR2 YSLEER. This CDR3 has 14 amino acids. V dropped 4 bases and J dropped 1 base, with 10 bases sitting between them. DNA for the CDR3: TGCGCCAGCAGCCCGGGACATGCGAACACTGAAGCTTTCTTT. Its protein is CASSPGHANTEAFF.

The chain has TRBV7-2 and TRBJ2-1; no reliable D call. This CDR3 region has 16 residues. Per the germline V gene, CDR1 is SGHTA and CDR2 is FQGNSA. V dropped 1 base and J dropped 0 bases, with 10 bases sitting between them. CDR3 amino acids: CASSLVAAYSYNEQFF. CDR3 nucleotides: TGTGCCAGCAGCTTAGTGGCGGCCTACTCCTACAATGAGCAGTTCTTC.

The rearrangement links TRBV6-5 to TRBJ1-6; TRBD1 matches at 10 bases. CDR1 is MNHEY and CDR2 is SVGAGI in the germline V gene. The CDR3 covers 14 residues. The ends lost 5 bases at V and 10 bases at J; junction bases unmatched: 5. The CDR3 DNA sequence: TGTGCCAGCAGTCGACAGGGGGCGGGATCACCCCTCCACTTT. Amino acid sequence: CASSRQGAGSPLHF.

J is TRBJ2-7 and V is TRBV6-5; D possibly corresponds to TRBD2 (6 bases). CDR1 and CDR2 from the germline V gene are MNHEY and SVGAGI. Trimming cost V 10 bases and J 7 bases, with 23 bases left between them. The CDR3 covers 14 residues. CDR3 protein: CATGGVDPSREQYF. The CDR3 region has the DNA TGTGCCACCGGGGGTGTGGATCCGTCGAGAGAGCAGTACTTC.

The J gene is TRBJ2-1, the V gene TRBV30; no clear D gene. The V end was cut by 4 bases, the J end by 7 bases, with 8 bases between. The CDR3 covers 11 residues. The germline V gene encodes CDR1 GTSNPN and CDR2 SVGIG (reference sequence). The DNA of the CDR3 is TGTGCCTGGAATCCCGGGAATGAGCAGTTCTTC. Protein product: CAWNPGNEQFF. Filled out from reference TRBV30 and TRBJ2-1, the complete variable domain reads SQTIHQWPATLVQPVGSPLSLECTVEGTSNPNLYWYRQAAGRGLQLLFYSVGIGQISSEVPQNLSASRPQDRQFILSSKKLLLSDSGFYLCAWNPGNEQFFGPGTRLTVL.

The rearrangement uses TRBV27 and TRBJ2-5; D might be TRBD1 (5 bases). CDR1 is MNHEY and CDR2 is SMNVEV in the germline V gene (reference sequence). Trimming left V 2 bases short and J 2 bases short, with 12 bases between. The CDR3 contains 15 residues. As DNA, the CDR3 is TGTGCCAGCAGTTTAGGGGCCGTAGGGCAAGAGACCCAGTACTTC. This codes for CASSLGAVGQETQYF.

The chain employs TRBV6-4 and TRBJ2-2; TRBD2 is a possible D gene (6 bases). CDR1 and CDR2 (germline): MRHNA, SNTAGT. Trimming stripped 4 bases from V and 5 bases from J, with 11 bases between. This CDR3 is built from 14 residues. The CDR3 loop reads CASSVSRGTGELFF. The CDR3 DNA sequence: TGTGCCAGCAGTGTGTCGCGGGGAACCGGGGAGCTGTTTTTT.

This chain connects TRBV5-1 to TRBJ1-1; D uncertain. Germline-derived CDR1 and CDR2 are SGHRS and YFSETQ. This CDR3 is 16 amino acids long. Trimming cost V 0 bases and J 7 bases, with 19 bases left between them. CDR3 nucleotide sequence: TGCGCCAGCAGCTTGGCCGGAGAAGGAGGGTTTGGTGAAGCTTTCTTT. Its protein product is CASSLAGEGGFGEAFF.

V gene TRBV7-9 combines with J gene TRBJ1-1; tentative D call: TRBD1 (6 bases). CDR1 is SEHNR and CDR2 is FQNEAQ in the germline V gene (reference sequence). The CDR3 contains 15 residues. The V and J ends lost 4 bases and 0 bases respectively, with 12 bases between them. In DNA form, the CDR3 reads TGTGCCAGCAGCTCGGGACAAACAATGAACACTGAAGCTTTCTTT. Translated, it gives CASSSGQTMNTEAFF.

The chain carries TRBV5-1 and TRBJ2-1, with 8 positions matching TRBD1. The germline V gene encodes CDR1 SGHRS and CDR2 YFSETQ. Trimming cost V 4 bases and J 0 bases; bases outside gene matches: 3. The length of the CDR3 is 15 residues. CDR3 nucleotide sequence: TGCGCCAGCAGCCTGGGACAGGTCTCCTACAATGAGCAGTTCTTC. Translated: CASSLGQVSYNEQFF.

The J gene is TRBJ1-2, the V gene TRBV30; D is perhaps TRBD1 (6 bases). The germline V gene has CDR1 GTSNPN and CDR2 SVGIG (reference sequence). There are 10 residues in the CDR3. V was cut by 5 bases and J by 8 bases, with 9 bases left in between. DNA for the CDR3: TGTGCCTGGTTAGGGGGAGGCTACACCTTC. Encoded protein: CAWLGGGYTF.

This rearrangement joins TRBV5-4 to TRBJ2-5; possible D gene TRBD2, 6 bases. This CDR3 is 14 amino acids long. The V and J ends lost 3 bases and 0 bases respectively, with 9 bases between them. From germline, CDR1 is SGHNT and CDR2 YYREEE (reference sequence). Here the CDR3 reads CASSSRGDQETQYF. CDR3 nucleotide sequence: TGTGCCAGCAGCTCCCGCGGGGACCAAGAGACCCAGTACTTC.

The V and J genes are TRBV19 and TRBJ1-5; D is uncertain. Germline lookup yields CDR1 LNHDA and CDR2 SQIVND (reference sequence). The CDR3 covers 13 residues. Trimming took off 9 bases at V and 7 bases at J, with 16 bases between the two ends. The CDR3 sequence is CASAGSLGQPQHF. The CDR3 DNA is TGTGCCAGCGCCGGGTCCCTCGGACAGCCCCAGCATTTT.

The chain employs TRBV5-1 and TRBJ1-4; D ambiguous. V was trimmed by 1 base and J by 4 bases, leaving 20 bases between them. Germline lookup yields CDR1 SGHRS and CDR2 YFSETQ. The CDR3 is 18 residues long. The CDR3 here is CASSLNPGTSIINEKLFF. The CDR3 DNA reads as TGCGCCAGCAGCTTGAACCCGGGAACCTCAATTATTAATGAAAAACTGTTTTTT.

The chain recombines TRBV28 with TRBJ2-7, with TRBD2 identical over 8 bases. Germline V gene lookup returns CDR1 MDHEN and CDR2 SYDVKM. After removal of 6 bases from V and 7 bases from J, the junction contained 8 bases not matched to a gene. CDR3 size: 13 residues. The CDR3 DNA reads TGTGCCAGCAGGTCAGCGGGAGCGGGAGAGCAGTACTTC. It specifies CASRSAGAGEQYF.